This T cell receptor beta chain comes out of a study of T cell clones after liver transplantation. Study as a whole: Tolerant meant at least one year fully off immunosuppression without liver enzymes above twice normal.

Trimming removed 8 bases from V and 9 bases from J, with 14 bases in between. CDR3 size: 12 residues. The germline V gene encodes CDR1 KGHSH and CDR2 LQKENI. TCRdb keeps only in-frame clones here, not all; method: immunoSEQ multiplex PCR. Of 65,000 to 85,000 clones listed, under 90% are singletons. The sequence was obtained from a human patient who received a liver transplant. The graft donor may have contributed some T cells. This sample comprised CD4+ T cells from blood, obtained 48 to 50 months after liver transplant. The rearrangement links TRBV18 to TRBJ2-1, with D possibly matching TRBD2 (5 bases). The chain's CDR3 is CASTEGYGEQFF. DNA of the CDR3: TGTGCCAGCACTGAGGGTTACGGTGAGCAGTTCTTC.